The 4 T cell receptor beta chains in this list originate from one sample, sequenced in a study of regulatory T cells in long-lasting Graves disease. Time point meaning: newly diagnosed GD, antithyroid drugs for less than 3 months. The TCR library used RNA extracted from PBMCs. Arm-PCR with iRepertoire HTBI primers amplified the CDR3 regions for these TCR beta libraries. One entry per CDR3 protein results from TCRdb running MiXCR on the multiplex PCR reads. The profile shows approximately 560,000 distinct CDR3 sequences, approximately 16% of them singletons. These data also formed part of another study, on T cells in Graves' hyperthyroidism and ophthalmopathy.

Sequenced here: peripheral blood mononuclear cells (PBMCs), sampled at new diagnosis, from a patient treated with antithyroid drugs. These receptors all come from a man aged 18 to 30 with Graves disease.

The rearrangement joins TRBV6-9 to TRBJ1-2; D call uncertain. The CDR3 covers 15 residues. The germline V gene has CDR1 MNHGY and CDR2 SVAAGI. V dropped 3 bases and J dropped 4 bases, with 15 bases sitting between them. CDR3 in DNA: TGTGCCAGCAGTTACCGGTTCCCGATCCGCTATGGCTACACCTTC. Amino acids: CASSYRFPIRYGYTF.

In this sample, this clonotype turned up a few times. This chain connects TRBV9 to TRBJ2-5; TRBD2 aligns across 8 bases. This CDR3 has 14 amino acids. Per the germline V gene, CDR1 is SGDLS and CDR2 is YYNGEE. V lost 2 bases to trimming and J lost 5 bases; unmatched junction nucleotides: 5. CDR3 nucleotide sequence: TGTGCCAGCAGCGTCGGCGGGAGGACGGAGACCCAGTACTTC. As protein: CASSVGGRTETQYF.

This clonotype was observed many times. The rearrangement uses TRBV7-3 and TRBJ2-1; D assignment may be TRBD1 or TRBD2 (6 bases each). The germline CDR1 and CDR2 sequences are SGHTA and FQGTGA. This CDR3 is 13 amino acids long. V shed 6 bases and J shed 8 bases, with 14 bases lying between them. This CDR3 is CASSWGALDEQFF. In DNA, the CDR3 is TGTGCCAGCAGTTGGGGGGCTCTGGATGAGCAGTTCTTC.

This clonotype was recorded many times. This chain uses TRBV7-8 with TRBJ1-1; D call uncertain. The CDR3 is 16 amino acids. Trimming cost V 0 bases and J 1 base, with 12 bases left between them. Germline CDR1 reads SGHVS; CDR2 reads FQNEAQ. This CDR3 is CASSLAVAGGNTEAFF. CDR3 coding DNA: TGTGCCAGCAGCTTAGCGGTCGCGGGCGGGAACACTGAAGCTTTCTTT.